The rows below give T cell receptor beta chains drawn from one sample of a study of metastatic and nonmetastatic thyroid tumors. TCRdb re-processed the PCR reads through MiXCR. The table has about 30,000 clones, about 25% seen once. The sample consisted of blood. These receptors all stem from a female donor with papillary thyroid cancer or a benign thyroid nodule (not recorded which). Some clones in this sample may be carry-over from other donors' samples. CDR3s include the opening cysteine and the closing phenylalanine or tryptophan. D genes are given only for firm matches. The size entry is marked missing in some rows and otherwise reads once, few, many or a size class.

J: TRBJ2-7
D: TRBD2
V: TRBV5-4
size: once
DNA: TGTGCCAGCATCTTGGCCCCGACTAGCGGGTTCCACTCCAACGAGCAGTACTTC
CDR3: CASILAPTSGFHSNEQYF

J: TRBJ2-7
D: TRBD2
V: TRBV6-1
size: few
DNA: TGTGCCAGCAGTGAAGCGGGGGGACTAGCGGGAGGGTACGAGCAGTACTTC
CDR3: CASSEAGGLAGGYEQYF

J: TRBJ1-5
D: -
V: TRBV27
size: medium-sized
DNA: TGTGCCAGCAGTTTGGGGGGGGCTAATCAGCCCCAGCATTTT
CDR3: CASSLGGANQPQHF

J: TRBJ2-7
D: -
V: TRBV11-1
size: many
DNA: TGTGCCAGCAGCTCGAGGGTGGGTGTGGGGGTATACGAGCAGTACTTC
CDR3: CASSSRVGVGVYEQYF

J: TRBJ2-5
D: -
V: TRBV4-1
size: many
DNA: TGCGCCAGCAGCTCACAGCCGGGGGACGTGAAGACCCAGTACTTC
CDR3: CASSSQPGDVKTQYF

J: TRBJ2-3
D: -
V: TRBV4-1
size: -
DNA: TGCGCCAGCAGCCAACATCGTAAGAGGGGCACAGATAAGCAGTATTTT
CDR3: CASSQHRKRGTDKQYF

J: TRBJ1-2
D: -
V: TRBV9
size: -
DNA: TGTGCCAGCTGGGTGCAGGGTGGCTATGGCTACACCTTC
CDR3: CASWVQGGYGYTF

J: TRBJ1-2
D: TRBD1
V: TRBV7-9
size: many
DNA: TGTGCCAGCAGCGTAACCACCGGGACAGACTATGGCTACACCTTC
CDR3: CASSVTTGTDYGYTF

J: TRBJ2-7
D: -
V: TRBV29-1
size: many
DNA: TGCAGCGTTGAATCGCAGGGCCACGAGCAGTACTTC
CDR3: CSVESQGHEQYF

J: TRBJ2-7
D: TRBD1
V: TRBV4-1
size: many
DNA: TGCGCCAGCAGCGACCCGGGACAGGGCTACGAGCAGTACTTC
CDR3: CASSDPGQGYEQYF

J: TRBJ2-7
D: -
V: TRBV7-2
size: -
DNA: TGTGCCAGCAGCTTGCTTACGGACGAGCAGTACTTC
CDR3: CASSLLTDEQYF

J: TRBJ2-3
D: TRBD2
V: TRBV7-2
size: medium-sized
DNA: TGTGCCAGCAGCCAATATCCGCGGGGGAACACAGATACGCAGTATTTT
CDR3: CASSQYPRGNTDTQYF

J: TRBJ2-1
D: -
V: TRBV4-1
size: many
DNA: TGCGCCAGCAGCCAAGGCCAGGCCGCTGAGAGAGCCAGAAGCTCCTACAATGAGCAGTTCTTC
CDR3: CASSQGQAAERARSSYNEQFF

J: TRBJ2-5
D: -
V: TRBV27
size: few
DNA: TGTGCCAGCTGGACAGATCAAGAGACCCAGTACTTC
CDR3: CASWTDQETQYF

J: TRBJ2-7
D: -
V: TRBV18
size: once
DNA: TGTGCCAGCACACCTGAGAGATACGAGCAGTACTTC
CDR3: CASTPERYEQYF

J: TRBJ2-3
D: TRBD2
V: TRBV19
size: many
DNA: TGTGCCAGTAGTATCGGACTAGCGGCAACAGATACGCAGTATTTT
CDR3: CASSIGLAATDTQYF

J: TRBJ2-2
D: TRBD2
V: TRBV11-2
size: many
DNA: TGTGCCAGCAGCTTAGTTCGAGCGGGAGGCCCACCCGGGGAGCTGTTTTTT
CDR3: CASSLVRAGGPPGELFF

J: TRBJ1-1
D: TRBD1
V: TRBV6-1
size: -
DNA: TGTGCCAGAACCAGACAGGGAGGTGAAGATTTCTTT
CDR3: CARTRQGGEDFF

J: TRBJ1-6
D: -
V: TRBV15
size: many
DNA: TGTGCCACCAGCAGAGGGAACCTCTATAACCCTAAGAGGGGTAATTCACCCCTCCACTTT
CDR3: CATSRGNLYNPKRGNSPLHF

J: TRBJ2-5
D: TRBD2
V: TRBV7-2
size: many
DNA: TGTGCCAGCACCCAAGCGGGGGGAGGGCCGGGGGAGACCCAGTACTTC
CDR3: CASTQAGGGPGETQYF

J: TRBJ2-5
D: -
V: TRBV5-1
size: -
DNA: TGCGCCAGCAGAGAAGTAAGTACGCAAGAGACCCAGTACTTC
CDR3: CASREVSTQETQYF

J: TRBJ2-7
D: -
V: TRBV7-6
size: few
DNA: TGTGCCAGCAGCTTAGCTCTAGAGGAGAAGCAGTACTTC
CDR3: CASSLALEEKQYF

J: TRBJ2-7
D: -
V: TRBV28
size: medium-sized
DNA: TGTGCCAGCGGTACTAGCTTCCACGAGCAGTACTTC
CDR3: CASGTSFHEQYF

J: TRBJ2-7
D: TRBD2
V: TRBV3-1
size: many
DNA: TGTGCCAGCAGCCAAGATCTTCTGGGACTAGCGGGAGAATCTTCACGAGAGCAGTACTTC
CDR3: CASSQDLLGLAGESSREQYF

J: TRBJ1-3
D: TRBD1
V: TRBV7-6
size: -
DNA: TGTGCCAGCAGTCCAGGAAGTAGGGGGCCCGGAAACACCATATACTTT
CDR3: CASSPGSRGPGNTIYF

J: TRBJ2-1
D: TRBD2
V: TRBV24-1
size: many
DNA: TGTGCCACCAGTGATACCGGGACTAGCTCCTACAATGAGCAGTTCTTC
CDR3: CATSDTGTSSYNEQFF

J: TRBJ1-4
D: TRBD1
V: TRBV19
size: -
DNA: TGTGCCAGTAGTACTCTAGCCGGGACAGGGTACGAAAAACTGTTTTTT
CDR3: CASSTLAGTGYEKLFF

J: TRBJ2-7
D: -
V: TRBV27
size: few
DNA: TGTGCCAGCAGTTTATCCCTGGACAGCTACGAGCAGTACTTC
CDR3: CASSLSLDSYEQYF

J: TRBJ2-7
D: -
V: TRBV5-1
size: -
DNA: TGCGCCAGCAGCCACGGACTATCGGGGTACTACGAGCAGTGCTTC
CDR3: CASSHGLSGYYEQCF

J: TRBJ2-7
D: TRBD2
V: TRBV10-1
size: medium-sized
DNA: TGCGCCAGCAGTTTAGCGGGAGCCCCCTACGAGCAGTACTTC
CDR3: CASSLAGAPYEQYF

J: TRBJ2-2
D: TRBD2
V: TRBV6-1
size: few
DNA: TGTGCCAGCATTGCGTCTAGCGGGTACACCGGGGAGCTGTTTTTT
CDR3: CASIASSGYTGELFF

J: TRBJ2-1
D: TRBD2
V: TRBV4-1
size: many
DNA: TGCGCCAGCAGCCACTCACAGGCTATAGCGGGAACTAACAATGAGCAGTTCTTC
CDR3: CASSHSQAIAGTNNEQFF

J: TRBJ1-3
D: -
V: TRBV27
size: many
DNA: TGTGCCAGCAGCAGAGGGGGTTACTCTGGAAACACCATATATTTT
CDR3: CASSRGGYSGNTIYF

J: TRBJ2-1
D: TRBD2
V: TRBV9
size: -
DNA: TGTGCCAGCAGCTCCAGAACCACTAGCGGTGAGCAGTTCTTC
CDR3: CASSSRTTSGEQFF

J: TRBJ2-5
D: TRBD2
V: TRBV4-3
size: many
DNA: TGCGCCAGCAGCCCCACTAGCGGGAGTGGGGAGACCCAGTACTTC
CDR3: CASSPTSGSGETQYF

J: TRBJ1-5
D: -
V: TRBV2
size: -
DNA: TGTGCCAGCAGTGAACAGCAGGGCGGCAATCAGCCCCAGCATTTT
CDR3: CASSEQQGGNQPQHF

J: TRBJ2-7
D: -
V: TRBV5-1
size: medium-sized
DNA: TGCGCCAGCAGCTTGGGCGCTGGGTCGGTAGTCTGGGAGCAGTACTTC
CDR3: CASSLGAGSVVWEQYF

J: TRBJ2-5
D: -
V: TRBV6-5
size: many
DNA: TGTGCCAGCAGTTATCGAGGGCAGGGAGAGACCCAGTACTTC
CDR3: CASSYRGQGETQYF

J: TRBJ2-3
D: TRBD2
V: TRBV4-1
size: -
DNA: TGCGCCAGCAGCCCGGGGGGGGTAGTCAGGGTCGGAGATACGCAGTATTTT
CDR3: CASSPGGVVRVGDTQYF

J: TRBJ1-2
D: TRBD1
V: TRBV20-1
size: -
DNA: TGCAGTCCGGAGGGGGCGGCAGGCGAACGTACTAACTATGGCTACACCTTC
CDR3: CSPEGAAGERTNYGYTF

J: TRBJ1-2
D: TRBD1
V: TRBV12-3/TRBV12-4
size: -
DNA: TGTGCCAGCAGTTTGGACAGGGGATTCGACTATGGCTACACCTTC
CDR3: CASSLDRGFDYGYTF

J: TRBJ1-2
D: -
V: TRBV28
size: -
DNA: TGTGCCAGCAGTTTAACCCCCGGGCAGGATCTTAACTATGGCTACACCTTC
CDR3: CASSLTPGQDLNYGYTF

J: TRBJ2-1
D: TRBD2
V: TRBV30
size: many
DNA: TGTGCCTGGAGTAGCGGGAGTAATGAGCAGTTCTTC
CDR3: CAWSSGSNEQFF

J: TRBJ2-3
D: -
V: TRBV27
size: many
DNA: TGTGCCAGCAGTTTTCTAAGGGGCACAGATACGCAGTATTTT
CDR3: CASSFLRGTDTQYF

J: TRBJ1-2
D: -
V: TRBV10-3
size: -
DNA: TGTGCCATCAGTAGACAGCCCTATTGCTACACCTTC
CDR3: CAISRQPYCYTF

J: TRBJ1-5
D: TRBD1
V: TRBV4-3
size: medium-sized
DNA: TGCGCCAGCAGCCAAGACAGGGGGCGCGGGCAGCCCCAGCATTTT
CDR3: CASSQDRGRGQPQHF

J: TRBJ1-1
D: -
V: TRBV6-1
size: -
DNA: TGTGCCAGCAAAGAAGACTTGAACACTGAAGCTTTCTTT
CDR3: CASKEDLNTEAFF

J: TRBJ2-6
D: -
V: TRBV6-1
size: -
DNA: TGTGCCAGCAAGGGCGCTCGGGGGGCCAACTTCCTGACCTTC
CDR3: CASKGARGANFLTF